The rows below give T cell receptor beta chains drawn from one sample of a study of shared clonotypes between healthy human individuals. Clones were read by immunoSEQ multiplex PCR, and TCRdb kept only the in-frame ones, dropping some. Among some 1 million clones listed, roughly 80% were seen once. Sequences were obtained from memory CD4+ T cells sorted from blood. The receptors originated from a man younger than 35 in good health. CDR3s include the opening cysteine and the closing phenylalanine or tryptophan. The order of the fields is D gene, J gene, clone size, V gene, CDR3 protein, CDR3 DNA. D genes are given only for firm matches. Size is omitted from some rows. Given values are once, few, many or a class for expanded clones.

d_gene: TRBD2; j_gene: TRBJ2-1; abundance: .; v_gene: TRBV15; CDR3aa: CATSPGEGREQFF; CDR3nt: TGTGCCACCAGCCCCGGGGAGGGTCGTGAGCAGTTCTTC
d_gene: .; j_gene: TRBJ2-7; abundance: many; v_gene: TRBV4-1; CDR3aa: CASSQDWGPRYEQYF; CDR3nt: TGCGCCAGCAGCCAAGATTGGGGACCTCGCTACGAGCAGTACTTC
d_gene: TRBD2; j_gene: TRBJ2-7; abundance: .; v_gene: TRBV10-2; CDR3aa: CASSGLAGAEQYF; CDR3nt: TGCGCCAGCAGTGGACTAGCGGGGGCCGAGCAGTACTTC
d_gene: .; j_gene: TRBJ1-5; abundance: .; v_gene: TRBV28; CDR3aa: CASSKRPYSNQPQHF; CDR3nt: TGTGCCAGCAGTAAAAGACCTTATAGCAATCAGCCCCAGCATTTT
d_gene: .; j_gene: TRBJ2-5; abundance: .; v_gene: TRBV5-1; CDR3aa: CASSLNGEFWETQYF; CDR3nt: TGCGCCAGCAGCTTGAATGGGGAGTTTTGGGAGACCCAGTACTTC
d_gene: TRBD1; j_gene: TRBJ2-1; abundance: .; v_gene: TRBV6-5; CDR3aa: CASRADRVRINEQFF; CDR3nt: TGTGCCAGCAGGGCGGACAGGGTAAGAATCAATGAGCAGTTCTTC
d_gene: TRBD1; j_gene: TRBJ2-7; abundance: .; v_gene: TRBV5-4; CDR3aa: CASSSGQAYEQCF; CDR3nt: TGTGCCAGCAGCTCTGGACAGGCCTACGAGCAGTGCTTC
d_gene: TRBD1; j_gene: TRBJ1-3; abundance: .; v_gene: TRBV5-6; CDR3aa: CASSPTGRESGNTIYF; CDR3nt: TGTGCCAGCAGCCCGACAGGGAGGGAATCAGGAAACACCATATATTTT
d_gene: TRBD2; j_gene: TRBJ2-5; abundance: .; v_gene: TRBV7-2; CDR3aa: CASSSRTSGPVGTQYF; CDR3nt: TGTGCCAGCAGCTCACGGACTAGCGGGCCGGTTGGGACCCAGTACTTC
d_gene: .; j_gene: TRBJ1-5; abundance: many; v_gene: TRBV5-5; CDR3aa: CASSGWGNQPQHF; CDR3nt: TGTGCCAGCAGCGGTTGGGGGAATCAGCCCCAGCATTTT
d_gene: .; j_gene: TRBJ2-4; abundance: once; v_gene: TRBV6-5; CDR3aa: CASSPSGSNIQYF; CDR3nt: TGTGCCAGCAGTCCGTCCGGTTCAAACATTCAGTACTTC
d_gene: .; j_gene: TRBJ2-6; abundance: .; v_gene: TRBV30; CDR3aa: CALVSGANVLTF; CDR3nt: TGTGCTTTAGTCTCTGGGGCCAACGTCCTGACTTTC
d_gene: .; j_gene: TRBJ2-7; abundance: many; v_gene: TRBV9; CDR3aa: CASSVGPDPRDEQYF; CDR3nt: TGTGCCAGCAGCGTGGGACCCGACCCTAGGGACGAGCAGTACTTC
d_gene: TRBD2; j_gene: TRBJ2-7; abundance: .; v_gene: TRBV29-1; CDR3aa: CSARTSSYEQYF; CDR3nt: TGCAGCGCACGGACTAGCTCCTACGAGCAGTACTTC
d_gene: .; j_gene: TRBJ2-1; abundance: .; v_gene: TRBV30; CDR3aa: CAWTVGAGDEQFF; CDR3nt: TGTGCCTGGACCGTAGGGGCCGGGGATGAGCAGTTCTTC
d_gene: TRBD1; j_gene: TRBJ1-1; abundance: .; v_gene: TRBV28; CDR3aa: CASSYRGASEAFF; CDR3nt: TGTGCCAGCAGCTACAGGGGGGCCTCTGAAGCTTTCTTT
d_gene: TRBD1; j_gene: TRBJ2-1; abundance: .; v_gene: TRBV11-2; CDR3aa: CASSYGTGDNEQFF; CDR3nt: TGTGCCAGCAGCTACGGGACAGGGGACAATGAGCAGTTCTTC
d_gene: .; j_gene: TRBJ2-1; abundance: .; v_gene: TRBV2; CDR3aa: CASSETRSYNEQFF; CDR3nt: TGTGCCAGCAGTGAAACAAGGTCCTACAATGAGCAGTTCTTC
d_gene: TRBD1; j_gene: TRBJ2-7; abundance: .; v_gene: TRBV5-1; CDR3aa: CASSFSGGSYEQYF; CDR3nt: TGCGCCAGCAGCTTTTCAGGGGGCTCCTACGAGCAGTACTTC
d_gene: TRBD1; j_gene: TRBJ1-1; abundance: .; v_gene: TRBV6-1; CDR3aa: CASSTGQGAVSEAFF; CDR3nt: TGTGCCAGCAGCACGGGACAGGGGGCAGTATCTGAAGCTTTCTTT
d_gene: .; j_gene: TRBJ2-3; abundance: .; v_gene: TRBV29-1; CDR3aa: CSVDGTSSTDTQYF; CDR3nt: TGCAGCGTTGACGGGACTTCTAGCACAGATACGCAGTATTTT
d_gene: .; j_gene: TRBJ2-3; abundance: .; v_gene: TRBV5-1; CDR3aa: CASSLGENPDTQYF; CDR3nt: TGCGCCAGCAGCTTGGGAGAAAACCCAGATACGCAGTATTTT
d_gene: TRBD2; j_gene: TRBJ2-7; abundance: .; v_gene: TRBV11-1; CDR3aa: CASSPAGLATEQYF; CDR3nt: TGTGCCAGCAGCCCGGCGGGACTAGCGACCGAGCAGTACTTC
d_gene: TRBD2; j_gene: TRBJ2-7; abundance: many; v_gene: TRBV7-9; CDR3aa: CASADWREGGQYF; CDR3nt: TGTGCCAGCGCCGATTGGCGGGAGGGAGGGCAGTACTTC
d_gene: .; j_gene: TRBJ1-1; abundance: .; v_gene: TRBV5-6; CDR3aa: CASSLGQVMNTEAFF; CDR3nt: TGTGCCAGCAGCTTGGGACAGGTAATGAACACTGAAGCTTTCTTT
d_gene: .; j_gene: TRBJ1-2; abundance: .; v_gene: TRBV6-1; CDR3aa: CASSEERNYGYTF; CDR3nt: TGTGCCAGCAGTGAAGAGCGGAACTATGGCTACACCTTC
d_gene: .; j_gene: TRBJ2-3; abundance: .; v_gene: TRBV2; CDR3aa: CASSGSDRGTDTQYF; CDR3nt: TGTGCCAGCAGTGGCTCGGACAGAGGCACAGATACGCAGTATTTT
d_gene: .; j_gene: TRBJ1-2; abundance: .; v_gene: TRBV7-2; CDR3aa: CASSPAQISNYGYTF; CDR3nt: TGTGCCAGCAGCCCAGCACAGATCTCTAACTATGGCTACACCTTC
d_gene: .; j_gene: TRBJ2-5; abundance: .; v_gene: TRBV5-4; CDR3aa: CASSLVAGKSGETQYF; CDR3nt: TGTGCCAGCAGCTTGGTCGCCGGTAAGAGTGGGGAGACCCAGTACTTC
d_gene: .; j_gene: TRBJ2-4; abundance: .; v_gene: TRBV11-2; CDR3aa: CASSLPLAYKNIQYF; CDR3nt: TGTGCCAGCAGCTTACCGCTAGCGTACAAAAACATTCAGTACTTC
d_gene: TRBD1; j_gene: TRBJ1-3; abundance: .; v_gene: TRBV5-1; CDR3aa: CASSLEGQGNTIYF; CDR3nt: TGCGCCAGCAGCCTCGAGGGACAGGGAAACACCATATATTTT
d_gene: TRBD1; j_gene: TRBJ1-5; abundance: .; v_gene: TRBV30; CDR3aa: CAWIEERDRGGPGANQPQHF; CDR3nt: TGTGCCTGGATAGAGGAGCGGGACAGGGGTGGCCCGGGGGCAAATCAGCCCCAGCATTTT
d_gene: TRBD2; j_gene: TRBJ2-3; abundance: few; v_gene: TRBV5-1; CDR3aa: CASSGSSPDTQYF; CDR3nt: TGCGCCAGTAGCGGGAGCTCCCCAGATACGCAGTATTTT
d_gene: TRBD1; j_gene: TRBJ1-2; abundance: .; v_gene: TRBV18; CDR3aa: CASSPRQGGGYTF; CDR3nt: TGTGCCAGCTCACCACGACAGGGGGGAGGCTACACCTTC
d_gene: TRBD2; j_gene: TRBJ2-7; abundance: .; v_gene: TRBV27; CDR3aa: CASSAGLAGGLGQYF; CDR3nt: TGTGCCAGCAGTGCCGGACTAGCGGGGGGCCTGGGGCAGTACTTC
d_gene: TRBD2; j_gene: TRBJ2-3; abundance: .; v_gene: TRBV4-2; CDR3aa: CASSRAWTSGTDTQYF; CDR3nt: TGTGCCAGCAGCCGGGCTTGGACTAGTGGGACAGATACGCAGTATTTT
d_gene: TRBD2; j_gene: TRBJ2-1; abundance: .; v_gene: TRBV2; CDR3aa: CASSEGTSEYNEQFF; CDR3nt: TGTGCCAGCAGTGAGGGGACTAGCGAATACAATGAGCAGTTCTTC
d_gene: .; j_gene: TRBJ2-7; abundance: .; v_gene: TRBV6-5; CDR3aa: CASSSDSNLYEQYF; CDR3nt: TGTGCCAGCAGTTCGGACAGTAACCTCTACGAGCAGTACTTC
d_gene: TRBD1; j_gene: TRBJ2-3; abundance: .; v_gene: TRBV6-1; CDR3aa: CASRVQGAADTQYF; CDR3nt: TGTGCCAGCAGGGTCCAGGGGGCGGCAGATACGCAGTATTTT
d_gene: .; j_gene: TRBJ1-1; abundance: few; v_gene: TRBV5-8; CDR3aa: CASSPGPTLMNTEAFF; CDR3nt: TGTGCCAGCAGCCCGGGCCCAACTCTTATGAACACTGAAGCTTTCTTT
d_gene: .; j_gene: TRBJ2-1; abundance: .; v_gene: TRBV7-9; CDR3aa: CASSLAAGSSYNEQFF; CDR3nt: TGTGCCAGCAGCTTAGCGGCAGGGAGCTCCTACAATGAGCAGTTCTTC
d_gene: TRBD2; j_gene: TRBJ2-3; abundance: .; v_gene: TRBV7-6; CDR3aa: CASSPTSGRATDAQYF; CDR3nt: TGTGCCAGCAGCCCGACGTCCGGGAGGGCCACAGATGCGCAGTATTTT
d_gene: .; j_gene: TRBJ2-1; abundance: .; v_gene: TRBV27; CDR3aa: CASSLWRGGEQFF; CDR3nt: TGTGCCAGCAGTTTATGGAGGGGTGGGGAGCAGTTCTTC
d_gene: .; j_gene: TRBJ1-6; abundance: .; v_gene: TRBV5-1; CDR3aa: CASRAGRANSPLHF; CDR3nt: TGCGCCAGCAGGGCAGGGCGGGCTAATTCACCCCTCCACTTT
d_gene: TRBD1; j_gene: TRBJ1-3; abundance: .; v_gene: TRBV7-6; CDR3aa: CASSSGGNPGNTIYF; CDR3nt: TGTGCCAGCAGCTCAGGGGGAAACCCTGGAAACACCATATATTTT
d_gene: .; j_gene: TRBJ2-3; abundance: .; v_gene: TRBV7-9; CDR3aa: CASSLEGVITDTQYF; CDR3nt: TGTGCCAGCAGCTTAGAGGGGGTGATCACAGATACGCAGTATTTT
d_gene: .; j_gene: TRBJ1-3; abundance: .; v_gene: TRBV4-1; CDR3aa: CASSPPRGGAGNTIYF; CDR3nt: TGCGCCAGCAGCCCACCCCGGGGGGGAGCTGGAAACACCATATATTTT
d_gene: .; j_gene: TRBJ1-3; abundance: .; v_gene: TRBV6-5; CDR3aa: CASSPGGNGNTIYF; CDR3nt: TGTGCCAGCAGTCCGGGGGGGAATGGAAACACCATATATTTT
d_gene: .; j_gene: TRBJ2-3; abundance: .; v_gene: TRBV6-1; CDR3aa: CASSAAGPTDTQYF; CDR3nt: TGTGCCAGCAGTGCCGCCGGACCCACAGATACGCAGTATTTT
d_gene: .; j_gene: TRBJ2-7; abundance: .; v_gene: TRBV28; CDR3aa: CASSSLGPDYEQYF; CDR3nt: TGTGCCAGCAGTTCACTTGGTCCTGACTACGAGCAGTACTTC
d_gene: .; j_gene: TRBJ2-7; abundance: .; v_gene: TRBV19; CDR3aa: CASRSGSTYEQYF; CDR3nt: TGTGCCAGTAGGTCAGGGTCGACCTACGAGCAGTACTTC
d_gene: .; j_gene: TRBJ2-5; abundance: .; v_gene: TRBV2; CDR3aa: CASSEFLALETQYF; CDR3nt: TGTGCCAGCAGTGAGTTCCTAGCCCTGGAGACCCAGTACTTC
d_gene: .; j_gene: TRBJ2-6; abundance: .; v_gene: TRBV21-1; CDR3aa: CASSNTGSGANVLTF; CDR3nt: TGTGCCAGCAGCAACACCGGGTCTGGGGCCAACGTCCTGACTTTC
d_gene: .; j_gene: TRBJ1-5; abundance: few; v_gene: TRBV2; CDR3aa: CASSSRGNQPQHF; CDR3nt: TGTGCCAGCAGTTCGAGAGGCAATCAGCCCCAGCATTTT
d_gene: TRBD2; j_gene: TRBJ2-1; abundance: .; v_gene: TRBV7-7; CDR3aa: CASSLVAGGEQFF; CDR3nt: TGTGCTAGCAGCTTAGTAGCGGGAGGGGAGCAGTTCTTC
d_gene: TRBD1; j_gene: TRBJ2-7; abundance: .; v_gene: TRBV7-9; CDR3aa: CASTWGTGAYEQYF; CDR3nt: TGTGCCAGCACCTGGGGGACAGGGGCCTACGAGCAGTACTTC
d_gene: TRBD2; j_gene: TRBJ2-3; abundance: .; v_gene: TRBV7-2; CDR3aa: CASSYGSGRTVDTQYF; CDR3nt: TGTGCCAGCAGTTACGGGAGCGGGAGGACCGTGGATACGCAGTATTTT
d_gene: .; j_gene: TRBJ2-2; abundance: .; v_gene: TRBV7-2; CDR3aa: CASSTPAGSWDTGELFF; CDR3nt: TGTGCCAGCAGCACCCCCGCGGGGAGCTGGGACACCGGGGAGCTGTTTTTT
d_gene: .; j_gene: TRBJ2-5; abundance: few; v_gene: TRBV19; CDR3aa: CASSTPRSSGFQETQYF; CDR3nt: TGTGCCAGTAGTACCCCCCGTTCGAGCGGGTTCCAAGAGACCCAGTACTTC
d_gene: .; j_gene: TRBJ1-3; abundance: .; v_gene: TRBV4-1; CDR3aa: CASSQDRGGRTIYF; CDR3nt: TGCGCCAGCAGCCAAGACAGGGGAGGTCGCACCATATATTTT